The clone carrying this TCR beta chain was seen only once. Its antigen remains unidentified. The data were taken from a study of OX40 agonist ivuxolimab in advanced cancers. Study background: Averaging about 60 years in age, with a range of roughly 23 to 85, the cohort was about 85% male. Partial responses, seen in three patients, involved one hepatocellular carcinoma and two cutaneous melanomas. Study results and caveats: CD4+ and CD8+ blood T cells expanded clonally by week 6 at 0.1 to 3.0 mg/kg.

TCRdb's copy holds only in-frame clones and misses some; the assay was immunoSEQ multiplex PCR. Of 60,000 to 70,000 clones in the sample, around four fifths were seen once. This receptor was identified in an adult with an advanced solid tumor such as melanoma, head and neck, liver or kidney cancer. This specimen consisted of CD4+ or CD8+ T cells sorted from blood, obtained in a trial of the OX40 agonist ivuxolimab.

CDR3 nucleotide sequence: TGTGCCAGCAGTTTATCGATAGTTACAGGACTAGCTAACGGTATCTGGGCCAACGTCCTGACTTTC. Amino acids: CASSLSIVTGLANGIWANVLTF. This chain links TRBV27 with TRBJ2-6, with 8 bases matching TRBD2. V was pared by 0 bases and J by 5 bases, with 21 bases of the junction left unmatched. CDR3 length: 22 residues. Looked up from germline, CDR1 is MNHEY and CDR2 is SMNVEV (reference sequence).